This passage covers 17 T cell receptor beta chains from one sample sequenced in a study of T-cell reconstitution after alpha-beta-depleted transplantation in children. The library targeted TCRbeta and was prepared with unique molecular identifiers. TCRdb reprocessed the PCR reads via MiXCR and lists one record per CDR3 protein. The sample records about 460,000 distinct CDR3 sequences, over 10% being singletons. The specimen was PBMCs, mostly from graft donor cells, collected 180 days after TCRalphabeta/CD19-depleted stem cell transplant. The receptors here all came from a female patient between 2 and 15 years old who had a stem cell transplant for aplastic anemia, so the T cells may come from the graft donor.

In this sample, this clonotype turned up a few times. The rearrangement links TRBV20-1 to TRBJ2-7; 10 bases match TRBD1. The trim removed 3 bases at V and 1 base at J, leaving 3 bases unmatched. Looked up from germline, CDR1 is DFQATT and CDR2 is SNEGSKA (reference sequence). The CDR3 contains 14 residues. CDR3: CSARGDRGSYEQYF. The CDR3 DNA sequence: TGCAGTGCTAGGGGGGACAGGGGATCCTACGAGCAGTACTTC.

This rearrangement joins TRBV4-3 to TRBJ2-5, with D unclear. The CDR3 totals 16 residues. The V end was cut by 0 bases, the J end by 4 bases, with 15 bases between. CDR1 and CDR2 from the germline V gene are LGHNA and YSLEER. CDR3 DNA sequence: TGCGCCAGCAGCCAAGACCGTTACTTGGGTGGAGAGACCCAGTACTTC. Encoded protein: CASSQDRYLGGETQYF.

This clonotype was detected ten times or more. The chain recombines TRBV27 with TRBJ2-7; D possibly corresponds to TRBD2 (6 bases). The CDR3 spans 14 residues. Germline V gene lookup returns CDR1 MNHEY and CDR2 SMNVEV (reference sequence). V lost 6 bases and J 9 bases, leaving 21 bases between the germline ends. CDR3 amino acids: CASREGTSLPGQYF. The CDR3 region has the DNA TGTGCCAGCAGGGAAGGGACTTCCCTTCCCGGGCAGTACTTC.

This clonotype was observed a few times. The genes are TRBV24-1 and TRBJ1-2; 7 bases fit TRBD1. The CDR3 length is 16 residues. Germline V gene data show CDR1 as KGHDR and CDR2 as SFDVKD. Losses at the gene ends were 2 bases for V and 2 bases for J; bases not matched to a gene: 7. This CDR3 is CATSDSDDRANYGYTF. CDR3 bases: TGTGCCACCAGTGATTCCGATGACAGGGCGAACTATGGCTACACCTTC.

This clonotype was found many times. The rearrangement links TRBV20-1 to TRBJ2-6; no reliable D call. CDR3 size: 13 residues. Germline lookup yields CDR1 DFQATT and CDR2 SNEGSKA (reference sequence). V lost 3 bases and J lost 2, with 5 bases in between. CDR3 region: CSASDTGANVLTF. DNA for the CDR3: TGCAGTGCTAGTGACACTGGGGCCAACGTCCTGACTTTC.

This rearrangement joins TRBV12-3 or TRBV12-4 to TRBJ1-2; 7 nucleotides line up with TRBD1. CDR3 length: 14 residues. V lost 3 bases and J lost 3; bases outside the gene matches: 4. CDR3 amino acids: CASSFQGGYYGYTF. The CDR3 bases are TGTGCCAGCAGTTTCCAGGGGGGATACTATGGCTACACCTTC.

At least ten counts were recorded for this clonotype. V and J are TRBV28 and TRBJ2-5; no clear D gene. CDR1 MDHEN and CDR2 SYDVKM come from the germline V gene. The CDR3 consists of 13 residues. V gave up 6 bases and J gave up 5 bases, with 13 bases separating them. The CDR3 is CASSPSLLETQYF. In DNA form, the CDR3 reads TGTGCCAGCAGCCCCAGCCTACTGGAGACCCAGTACTTC.

This rearrangement joins TRBV20-1 to TRBJ2-1; D is ambiguous. Germline V lookup: CDR1 DFQATT, CDR2 SNEGSKA (reference sequence). The CDR3 runs to 14 residues. Trimming cost V 4 bases and J 4 bases, with 14 bases left between them. CDR3 loop: CSAITDSPYNEQFF. The DNA of the CDR3 is TGCAGTGCTATAACGGATTCCCCATACAATGAGCAGTTCTTC.

There are many counts of this clonotype. The chain couples TRBV28 to TRBJ2-7, with no clear D. The germline gives CDR1 MDHEN, CDR2 SYDVKM. The CDR3 has 14 amino acids. V lost 10 bases, J lost 0 bases, and 16 bases lay in between. The CDR3 here is CATALPGSSYEQYF. For the CDR3, the DNA is TGTGCCACCGCCCTCCCAGGTAGCTCCTACGAGCAGTACTTC.

This clonotype was picked up a small number of times. The rearrangement joins TRBV6-6 to TRBJ1-1; D ambiguous. V lost 7 bases and J lost 4, with 10 bases in between. The germline V gene encodes CDR1 MNHNY and CDR2 SVGAGI (reference sequence). CDR3 length: 12 residues. CDR3: CASKLEATEAFF. CDR3 sequence (DNA): TGTGCCAGCAAGCTAGAGGCCACTGAAGCTTTCTTT.

This clonotype was found a few times. The CDR3 region is CASTLRQRRTEAFF. The CDR3 DNA reads as TGTGCCAGCACCCTAAGACAGAGACGCACTGAAGCTTTCTTT. The chain is built from TRBV6-2 or TRBV6-3 and TRBJ1-1; D possibly corresponds to TRBD1 (5 bases). Germline V gene sequence: CDR1 MNHEY, CDR2 SVGEGT. Trimming pared 7 bases from V and 4 bases from J, leaving 16 bases between. The CDR3 extends over 14 amino acids.

A few counts support this clonotype. The chain links TRBV20-1 to TRBJ2-4; D possibly corresponds to TRBD1 (5 bases). The CDR3 totals 14 residues. CDR1 is DFQATT and CDR2 is SNEGSKA in the germline V gene (reference sequence). With 5 bases removed from V and 7 bases from J, the gap between germline ends came to 18 bases. CDR3 protein: CSAAGQLKGNIQYF. In nucleotides, the CDR3 is TGCAGTGCTGCTGGACAACTCAAGGGGAACATTCAGTACTTC.

This clonotype was seen ten or more times. DNA of the CDR3: TGTGCCAGCAGCCAACAGGGTGGGACAGATACGCAGTATTTT. Amino acids: CASSQQGGTDTQYF. The chain recombines TRBV3-1 with TRBJ2-3, with D tentatively TRBD1 (5 bases). V was clipped by 2 bases and J by 3 bases, with 9 bases between them. Germline values: CDR1 LGHDT, CDR2 YNNKEL (reference sequence). The CDR3 has 14 residues.

This clonotype was picked up a small number of times. In DNA form, the CDR3 reads TGTGCCAGCAGCTCCCGACGGGGGGGCCTCACCATATATTTT. The encoded protein is CASSSRRGGLTIYF. The chain links TRBV7-2 to TRBJ1-3; D is perhaps TRBD1 (6 bases). Germline assignment: CDR1 SGHTA and CDR2 FQGNSA. CDR3 length equals 14 residues. V was trimmed by 4 bases and J by 9 bases, leaving 16 bases between them.

In nucleotides, the CDR3 is TGCGCCAGCAGCTCCCACACAGGCCTCTCTGGGGCCAACGTCCTGACTTTC. Encoded protein: CASSSHTGLSGANVLTF. The chain links TRBV5-1 to TRBJ2-6; TRBD1 might be the D (5 bases). Trimming removed 3 bases from V and 0 bases from J, with 13 bases in between. Germline CDR1 reads SGHRS; CDR2 reads YFSETQ. This CDR3 has 17 amino acids.

This clonotype was seen many times. This CDR3 reads CASSLVSPKETQYF. For the CDR3, the DNA is TGCGCCAGCAGCTTGGTCTCACCAAAAGAGACCCAGTACTTC. The chain joins TRBV5-1 to TRBJ2-5, with D hard to call. Germline V gives CDR1 SGHRS, CDR2 YFSETQ. The CDR3 is 14 residues long. V was cut by 0 bases and J by 3 bases, with 9 bases left in between.

The chain combines TRBV12-3 or TRBV12-4 with TRBJ1-1; no clear D gene. The V gene lost 5 bases and the J gene lost 4 bases, with 8 bases spanning the gap. The CDR3 extends over 12 amino acids. The CDR3 spells CASSAPGTEAFF. As DNA, the CDR3 is TGTGCCAGCAGTGCCCCGGGCACTGAAGCTTTCTTT.